This record looks at one T cell receptor (beta chain) sequence and its context. These data are taken from a study of cytomegalovirus exposure and HLA in healthy donors. Germline CDR1 reads MNHEY; CDR2 reads SMNVEV (reference sequence). The CDR3 runs to 16 residues. V gave up 5 bases and J gave up 2 bases; unmatched junction bases: 9. PCR employed 60 Vbeta and 13 Jbeta primers. The protocol was immunoSEQ multiplex PCR, while the TCRdb copy is restricted to in-frame clones and leaves out a portion. The table shows some 150,000 clones, with around 75% occurring only once. V gene TRBV27 combines with J gene TRBJ2-1; 7 nucleotides match TRBD2. Sequencing used PBMCs. This clonotype originated in a human donor in good health. CDR3 residues: CASSTYPSGTYNEQFF. In DNA form, the CDR3 reads TGTGCCAGCAGTACCTACCCCAGCGGGACCTACAATGAGCAGTTCTTC.